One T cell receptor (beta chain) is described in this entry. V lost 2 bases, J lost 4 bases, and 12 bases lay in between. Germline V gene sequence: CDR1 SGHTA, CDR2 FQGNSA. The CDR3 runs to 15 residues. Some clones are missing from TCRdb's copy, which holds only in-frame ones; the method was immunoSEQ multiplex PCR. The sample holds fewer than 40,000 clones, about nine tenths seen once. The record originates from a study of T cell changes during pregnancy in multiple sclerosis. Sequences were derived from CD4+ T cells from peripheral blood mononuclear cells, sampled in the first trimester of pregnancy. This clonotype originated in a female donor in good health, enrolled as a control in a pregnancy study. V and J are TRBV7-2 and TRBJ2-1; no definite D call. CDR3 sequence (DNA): TGTGCCAGCAGCTTAAATTGGCAGCGATACAATGAGCAGTTCTTC. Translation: CASSLNWQRYNEQFF.